The next 25 T cell receptor beta chains were all read from a single sample in a study of blood T cells in healthy people across ages. Together with a sample-barcoded 5' primer, a J-beta primer mix was included in a second PCR lasting roughly 6 to 12 cycles. MiXCR, run by TCRdb on the 5' RACE reads, gives a single entry per CDR3 protein. The data show 700,000 to 900,000 distinct CDR3 sequences, with roughly 50% seen just once and around 41% held by the top ten. The sample consisted of blood. The receptors were gathered from a man older than 75 in good health.

A word on this clonotype: The junction departs from germline at one end; a sequencing error may be responsible. The CDR3 sequence is CASSLFSNYGYTF. CDR3 nucleotide sequence: TGTGCCAGTAGTTTGTTCAGCAACTATGGCTACACCTTC. This chain joins TRBV12-3 or TRBV12-4 and TRBJ1-2; D is ambiguous. The CDR3 totals 13 residues.

This chain joins TRBV7-9 and TRBJ2-5; 7 nucleotides match TRBD1. The CDR3 is 14 residues long. The V gene end was trimmed by 5 bases and the J gene end by 0 bases; junction bases not matched to a gene: 3. CDR1 and CDR2 (germline): SEHNR, FQNEAQ (reference sequence). The CDR3 DNA follows: TGTGCCAGCAGCAGAGACAGGGACCAAGAGACCCAGTACTTC. It is translated as CASSRDRDQETQYF.

The genes are TRBV6-2 or TRBV6-3 and TRBJ2-5; 8 nucleotides agree with TRBD1. With 0 bases clipped from V and 0 bases from J, the junction kept 3 bases outside the gene matches. This CDR3 has 16 amino acids. Germline V lookup: CDR1 MNHEY, CDR2 SVGEGT. The CDR3: CASSYSGQEYQETQYF. CDR3 nucleotides: TGTGCCAGCAGTTACTCGGGACAGGAGTACCAAGAGACCCAGTACTTC.

This clonotype has only a few counts. This chain uses TRBV20-1 with TRBJ2-3; 7 nucleotides match TRBD1. The CDR3 is 16 amino acids. In germline, CDR1 is DFQATT, CDR2 SNEGSKA (reference sequence). Losses at the gene ends were 3 bases for V and 7 bases for J; bases not matched to a gene: 16. The CDR3, as DNA: TGCAGTGCTAGTCAGGTCTCAGGGGGACCCACGAATACGCAGTATTTT. This translates into CSASQVSGGPTNTQYF.

V gene TRBV20-1 combines with J gene TRBJ2-5; 8 bases match TRBD2. The DNA end lines up better with TRBJ2-7; the J call may be wrong. CDR3 length: 13 residues. CDR1 is DFQATT, CDR2 SNEGSKA, per germline (reference sequence). Here the CDR3 reads CSAVLAVAAEQYF. The CDR3 DNA reads as TGCAGTGCTGTACTAGCGGTGGCGGCCGAGCAGTACTTC.

This clonotype was seen ten or more times. This chain's CDR3 is CASSLPTYEQYF. In DNA, the CDR3 is TGTGCCAGCAGCTTACCGACCTACGAGCAGTACTTC. The chain links TRBV11-2 to TRBJ2-7, with D hard to call. Trimming took off 2 bases at V and 2 bases at J, with 4 bases between the two ends. CDR3 length: 12 residues. Looked up from germline, CDR1 is SGHAT and CDR2 is FQNNGV.

This clonotype has a single count. V is TRBV20-1 and J is TRBJ2-7, with D perhaps TRBD1 (5 bases). V was cut by 5 bases and J by 2 bases, with 13 bases left in between. The CDR3 is made up of 13 amino acids. In germline, CDR1 is DFQATT, CDR2 SNEGSKA (reference sequence). The CDR3 sequence is CSAAIVGAYEQYF. For the CDR3, the DNA is TGCAGTGCTGCAATCGTAGGGGCCTACGAGCAGTACTTC.

The gene calls are TRBV12-3 or TRBV12-4 and TRBJ2-3; no firm D call. This CDR3 region has 16 residues. V lost 4 bases and J lost 2, with 16 bases in between. Written as DNA, the CDR3 is TGTGCCAGCAGTTCCTACTGGGCTGGTGACACAGATACGCAGTATTTT. It yields the protein CASSSYWAGDTDTQYF.

This clonotype was recorded a few times. The chain carries TRBV3-1 and TRBJ2-7, with 7 bases aligning to TRBD2. The J call may not be correct, given that the DNA end is closer to TRBJ2-5. The CDR3 is 17 amino acids. The germline V gene has CDR1 LGHDT and CDR2 YNNKEL (reference sequence). CDR3 coding DNA: TGTGCCAGCAGCCAAGTTACGTTGGCGGGGGTGGCAGGGACCCAGTACTTC. Its protein is CASSQVTLAGVAGTQYF.

This clonotype was counted only a few times. The rearrangement joins TRBV29-1 to TRBJ2-7, with TRBD1 identical over 7 bases. V trimming: 3 bases; J trimming: 0 bases; junction bases outside the gene matches: 5. Germline CDR1 and CDR2: SQVTM and ANQGSEA. This CDR3 has 14 amino acids. CDR3 coding DNA: TGCAGCGTTGAGGACGGACAGGCCTCCTACGAGCAGTACTTC. Its protein is CSVEDGQASYEQYF.

The rearrangement joins TRBV20-1 to TRBJ2-1; D ambiguous. CDR3 size: 14 residues. V was shortened by 2 bases and J by 5 bases, with 13 bases between the two germline ends. Germline CDR1 and CDR2: DFQATT and SNEGSKA (reference sequence). The CDR3 sequence is CSARRPAFNNEQFF. In DNA form, the CDR3 reads TGCAGTGCTAGAAGGCCCGCGTTCAACAATGAGCAGTTCTTC.

This clonotype has a single count. V gene TRBV6-6 combines with J gene TRBJ2-7; D ambiguous. CDR1 and CDR2 from the germline V gene are MNHNY and SVGAGI (reference sequence). The CDR3 is made up of 14 amino acids. V shed 10 bases and J shed 2 bases, with 18 bases lying between them. The CDR3 region has the DNA TGTGCCACGCTCGATGGCCCACCCACCTACGAGCAGTACTTC. Its translation: CATLDGPPTYEQYF.

Comments on this clonotype: One end of the junction fails to match germline, which may point to a read error. The chain uses TRBV7-8 and TRBJ2-1; TRBD1 aligns across 7 bases. The CDR3 sequence is 15 residues long. Germline CDR1 reads SGHVS; CDR2 reads FQNEAQ. CDR3 sequence: CASGLRDRVGNEQFF. CDR3 coding DNA: TGTGCCAGCGGCTTAAGAGACAGGGTGGGCAATGAGCAGTTCTTC.

This clonotype turned up a few times. The chain couples TRBV28 to TRBJ2-7; D may be TRBD2 (6 bases). The CDR3 covers 16 residues. The V gene lost 7 bases and the J gene lost 0 bases, with 19 bases spanning the gap. Germline V gives CDR1 MDHEN, CDR2 SYDVKM. CDR3 sequence reads: CASTAPGLGSSYEQYF. Here the CDR3 DNA reads TGTGCCAGCACCGCTCCGGGACTTGGAAGCTCCTACGAGCAGTACTTC.

The V call is TRBV28, the J call TRBJ2-1; unclear D gene. V lost 6 bases to trimming and J lost 7 bases, with 16 bases between them. CDR1 and CDR2 from the germline V gene are MDHEN and SYDVKM. This CDR3 region has 14 residues. CDR3 coding DNA: TGTGCCAGCAGCAACCCGACATGGGTTAATGAGCAGTTCTTC. As protein: CASSNPTWVNEQFF.

This clonotype was detected a few times. The chain links TRBV3-1 to TRBJ2-4, with TRBD2 as a possible D gene (7 bases). This CDR3 contains 14 residues. V gave up 0 bases and J gave up 8 bases, with 11 bases separating them. The V gene's germline CDR1 is LGHDT and CDR2 YNNKEL (reference sequence). The CDR3 nucleotides are TGTGCCAGCAGCCAAGATGGAGGGGGGGACATTCAGTACTTC. Amino acid sequence: CASSQDGGGDIQYF.

This clonotype showed up just a few times. The J gene is TRBJ2-3, the V gene TRBV10-2; D possibly matches TRBD1 or TRBD2 (5 bases each). The V and J ends lost 3 bases and 14 bases respectively, with 24 bases between them. The CDR3 runs 15 residues. Germline CDR1 is WSHSY and CDR2 is SAAADI. The CDR3 loop reads CASSEIESGRRYAYF. DNA of the CDR3: TGCGCCAGCAGTGAAATAGAATCGGGGCGCAGATACGCGTATTTT.

The chain uses TRBV5-4 and TRBJ1-1, with D possibly TRBD1 on 6 matching bases. Trimming removed 0 bases from V and 4 bases from J, with 10 bases in between. From germline, CDR1 is SGHNT and CDR2 YYREEE (reference sequence). The length of the CDR3 is 14 residues. As DNA, the CDR3 is TGTGCCAGCAGCTTGGAGGGGGGCGGCACTGAAGCTTTCTTT. As protein: CASSLEGGGTEAFF.

This clonotype was observed once. The chain recombines TRBV3-1 with TRBJ2-3, with D hard to call. V lost 1 base, J lost 2 bases, and 7 bases lay in between. The CDR3 is 14 residues long. Germline V gene data show CDR1 as LGHDT and CDR2 as YNNKEL (reference sequence). Here the CDR3 reads CASSQAWNTDTQYF. The CDR3 DNA reads TGTGCCAGCAGCCAAGCCTGGAACACAGATACGCAGTATTTT.

The chain links TRBV28 to TRBJ1-2, with D tentatively TRBD1 (6 bases). CDR3 length: 17 residues. Trimming took off 8 bases at V and 8 bases at J, with 30 bases between the two ends. Germline-derived CDR1 and CDR2 are MDHEN and SYDVKM. CDR3 sequence (DNA): TGTGCCAGCCGCCATATGTACAGGGACACCTCAGGGCCCGGCTACACCTTC. Translated, it gives CASRHMYRDTSGPGYTF.

The chain employs TRBV6-5 and TRBJ1-6; D possibly corresponds to TRBD1 (5 bases). The CDR3 is 15 residues long. Per germline, CDR1 MNHEY and CDR2 SVGAGI. Trimming removed 2 bases from V and 4 bases from J, with 9 bases in between. The CDR3 DNA sequence: TGTGCCAGCAGTTACCGGGGACCGTATAATTCACCCCTCCACTTT. Amino acid sequence: CASSYRGPYNSPLHF.

The table lists this clonotype with a count of one. In DNA, the CDR3 is TGTGCCAGCAGTGAAAGGGCGCCGGGCACAGATACGCAGTATTTT. Amino acid sequence: CASSERAPGTDTQYF. The rearrangement joins TRBV6-1 to TRBJ2-3; D ambiguous. Trimming cost V 2 bases and J 1 base, with 10 bases left between them. This CDR3 comprises 15 residues. From germline, CDR1 is MNHNS and CDR2 SASEGT.

Of note for this clonotype: This may be a read error, as it is one base from a much larger clone. The chain uses TRBV7-2 and TRBJ2-1, with TRBD2 matching over 15 bases. V dropped 4 bases and J dropped 13; count of bases not matched to a gene: 11. Germline V CDR1 and CDR2: SGHTA, FQGNSA. The CDR3 contains 16 residues. The CDR3 is CASSWGLAGGGETQFF. DNA for the CDR3: TGTGCCAGCAGCTGGGGACTAGCGGGAGGTGGAGAGACCCAGTTCTTC.

This clonotype was detected ten times or more. The chain joins TRBV29-1 to TRBJ2-7; no reliable D call. The CDR3 covers 12 residues. The V end was cut by 4 bases, the J end by 3 bases, with 10 bases between. Germline values: CDR1 SQVTM, CDR2 ANQGSEA. The CDR3 here is CSVGYVNYEQYF. The CDR3 bases are TGCAGCGTTGGTTACGTAAACTACGAGCAGTACTTC.

With regard to this clonotype: Being one base from a much bigger clone, this may be a read error. This chain connects TRBV20-1 to TRBJ2-5; D uncertain. CDR3 length: 12 residues. Trimming took off 8 bases at V and 0 bases at J, with 10 bases between the two ends. CDR1 DFQATT and CDR2 SNEGSKA come from the germline V gene (reference sequence). CDR3 amino acids: CSFTRDQETQYF. In DNA, the CDR3 is TGCAGTTTTACAAGGGACCAAGAGACCCAGTACTTC.